A single sample gave rise to the 14 T cell receptor beta chains below, sequenced in a study of blood T cell repertoires in COVID-19. Using immunoSEQ multiplex PCR, the repertoire was profiled, and TCRdb retains in-frame clones only, with some absent. Found here are more than 70,000 clones, about 90% of them singletons; the top ten hold approximately 5%. Sequenced sample: peripheral blood. The receptors were sampled from a man over 45 with active COVID-19.

The chain carries TRBV19 and TRBJ1-1; D is uncertain. The length of the CDR3 is 15 residues. Germline V CDR1 and CDR2: LNHDA, SQIVND (reference sequence). V was shortened by 7 bases and J by 8 bases, with 23 bases between the two germline ends. CDR3 region: CASTINLGGQREAFF. The CDR3 nucleotides read TGTGCCAGTACTATCAACCTGGGAGGGCAGAGGGAAGCTTTCTTT.

This chain links TRBV5-4 with TRBJ1-2; TRBD1 agrees at 8 bases. V lost 4 bases to trimming and J lost 8 bases; unmatched junction nucleotides: 4. The germline V gene encodes CDR1 SGHNT and CDR2 YYREEE (reference sequence). CDR3 length: 12 residues. The CDR3 coding sequence is TGTGCCAGCAGCCCCGACAGGGGCGGCTACACCTTC. As protein: CASSPDRGGYTF.

DNA for the CDR3: TGTGCCAGCAGCCCTGGACAGGGATCGTATGGCTACACCTTC. This sequence encodes CASSPGQGSYGYTF. This rearrangement joins TRBV5-4 to TRBJ1-2, with 8 bases lining up with TRBD1. The V gene end was trimmed by 4 bases and the J gene end by 5 bases; junction bases not matched to a gene: 7. Germline CDR1 SGHNT, CDR2 YYREEE (reference sequence). The CDR3 length is 14 residues.

The CDR3 DNA reads TGTGCCAGCAGTGAGAGGACAGCCTTCTCCTACGAGCAGTACTTC. Its protein product is CASSERTAFSYEQYF. V gene TRBV2 combines with J gene TRBJ2-7, with D tentatively TRBD1 (6 bases). CDR3 length: 15 residues. Germline-derived CDR1 and CDR2 are SNHLY and FYNNEI. V was pared by 3 bases and J by 0 bases, with 12 bases between.

The chain combines TRBV15 with TRBJ2-2, with 10 bases fitting TRBD1. V gave up 5 bases and J gave up 5 bases; unmatched junction bases: 5. There are 15 residues in the CDR3. The germline V gene encodes CDR1 LNHNV and CDR2 YYDKDF (reference sequence). CDR3 protein: CATSGTGVRTGELFF. The CDR3 nucleotides are TGTGCCACCAGCGGGACAGGGGTTAGGACCGGGGAGCTGTTTTTT.

The chain links TRBV30 to TRBJ1-2; 10 bases are a match to TRBD1. Per the germline V gene, CDR1 is GTSNPN and CDR2 is SVGIG (reference sequence). V lost 4 bases, J lost 1 base, and 21 bases stayed unmatched. This CDR3 comprises 20 residues. In nucleotides, the CDR3 is TGTGCCTGGACCAAATCTCTAGTGGGGACAGGGGATCCCCGTAACTATGGCTACACCTTC. This translates into CAWTKSLVGTGDPRNYGYTF.

The V gene is TRBV6-6, the J gene TRBJ2-7; D perhaps matches TRBD1 (5 bases). CDR3 length equals 14 residues. The germline V gene has CDR1 MNHNY and CDR2 SVGAGI (reference sequence). Trimming cost V 10 bases and J 1 base, with 17 bases left between them. The CDR3 loop reads CATLGPDRSYEQYF. CDR3 DNA: TGTGCCACCCTAGGACCAGACAGATCCTACGAGCAGTACTTC.

The chain links TRBV7-9 to TRBJ1-1; possible D gene TRBD1, 5 bases. V was clipped by 5 bases and J by 5 bases, with 15 bases between them. This CDR3 contains 14 residues. Germline V CDR1 and CDR2: SEHNR, FQNEAQ (reference sequence). CDR3 region: CASSSSGGATEAFF. The DNA for the CDR3 is TGTGCCAGCAGCAGCAGTGGTGGGGCAACTGAAGCTTTCTTT.

The V gene is TRBV5-1, the J gene TRBJ1-1, with a possible D match to TRBD1 (6 bases). There are 14 residues in the CDR3. Germline CDR1 and CDR2: SGHRS and YFSETQ. V shed 0 bases and J shed 5 bases, with 11 bases lying between them. The CDR3 nucleotides are TGCGCCAGCAGCTTGGGGCAAGGGGGAACTGAAGCTTTCTTT. Its protein product is CASSLGQGGTEAFF.

The V and J genes are TRBV28 and TRBJ1-2; 8 bases match TRBD1. CDR3 size: 15 residues. Germline V lookup: CDR1 MDHEN, CDR2 SYDVKM. J lost 4 bases, V lost 5 bases, and 9 bases had no gene match. The CDR3 is CASSPTGARTYGYTF. CDR3 DNA sequence: TGTGCCAGCAGTCCGACAGGGGCGAGGACCTATGGCTACACCTTC.

The chain employs TRBV5-4 and TRBJ2-7; weak D call: TRBD1 (6 bases). V was pared by 1 base and J by 9 bases, with 17 bases between. Germline lookup yields CDR1 SGHNT and CDR2 YYREEE (reference sequence). The CDR3 has 14 residues. DNA of the CDR3: TGTGCCAGCAGCTTGTCAGGGGCGCGTCCGGGGCAGTACTTC. Translation gives CASSLSGARPGQYF.

The chain joins TRBV7-2 to TRBJ2-3; a weak D match, TRBD1 (6 bases). CDR1 and CDR2 (germline): SGHTA, FQGNSA. This CDR3 is built from 16 residues. V was cut by 1 base and J by 6 bases, with 17 bases left in between. CDR3 protein: CASSLVYQGGEDTQYF. CDR3 DNA: TGTGCCAGCAGCTTAGTTTATCAAGGGGGTGAGGATACGCAGTATTTT.

The gene calls are TRBV28 and TRBJ1-4; TRBD1 matches at 12 bases. The V gene end was trimmed by 6 bases and the J gene end by 2 bases; junction bases not matched to a gene: 4. Germline V gene lookup returns CDR1 MDHEN and CDR2 SYDVKM. The CDR3 has 16 residues. For the CDR3, the DNA is TGTGCCAGCAGGGGGACAGGGGGCGCGACTAATGAAAAACTGTTTTTT. Residues: CASRGTGGATNEKLFF.

This chain connects TRBV5-6 to TRBJ1-2; D gene ambiguous. The CDR3 length is 13 residues. Trimming stripped 0 bases from V and 4 bases from J, with 7 bases between. Germline loops: CDR1 SGHDT, CDR2 YYEEEE. The CDR3 reads CASSLDRVYGYTF. The CDR3 DNA sequence: TGTGCCAGCAGCTTGGACAGAGTCTATGGCTACACCTTC.